This entry concerns a single TCR beta chain. Its antigen remains unknown. These data are taken from a study of siplizumab effects on memory and regulatory T cells. This CDR3 has 16 amino acids. Looked up from germline, CDR1 is SGHTA and CDR2 is FQGTGA. Trimming pared 4 bases from V and 1 base from J, leaving 15 bases between. Assay: immunoSEQ multiplex PCR; the TCRdb copy retains only in-frame clones and omits some. The sample yields approximately 40,000 clones, approximately 88% seen once. Whole-study findings and limits: Naive T cells were seen as more diverse than memory cells and as major alloresponse contributors. Siplizumab conditions gave an average of 68.8% Treg-derived mappable alloreactive CD4+ clones, versus around 30% for controls. Alloreactive sequences traceable to unstimulated CD4+ memory cells were significantly reduced by siplizumab.

The V and J genes are TRBV7-3 and TRBJ2-3; D is possibly TRBD2 (6 bases). The source is a human donor in good health. The sequenced sample consisted of naive CD4+ T cells sorted from blood. The DNA for the CDR3 is TGTGCCAGCAGCTCACTAGCCGGCGGAGGCACAGATACGCAGTATTTT. Protein: CASSSLAGGGTDTQYF.